Listed here are 29 T cell receptor beta chains from one sample, sequenced in a study of T cell responses to AZD1222 COVID-19 vaccine (dated by TCRdb to about 2021). The library was generated by the immunoSEQ multiplex PCR assay. TCRdb holds this immuneACCESS table with in-frame rearrangements only. Some clones are missing; in checked studies, unresolved V genes explain under half, and the rest has no known cause. Within this sample are some 150,000 clones, with about 89% of them counted one time only. Jointly, the top ten make up about 9.8% of the sample. The time point label for this specimen denotes: about 28 days (+/-7) after the second vaccine dose. The material sequenced was peripheral blood, taken 28 days after the second AZD1222 dose. The receptor set was obtained from an adult who received the AZD1222 COVID-19 vaccine.

The rearrangement joins TRBV28 to TRBJ2-3; weak D call: TRBD1 (5 bases). Germline loops: CDR1 MDHEN, CDR2 SYDVKM. The CDR3 extends over 12 amino acids. Trimming removed 4 bases at V and 13 bases at J, with 15 bases between. CDR3 bases: TGTGCCAGCAGTTCAGAAAGGACATTCAAGTATTTT. Translation: CASSSERTFKYF. Full variable domain (outside the CDR3, taken from reference TRBV28 and TRBJ2-3): DVKVTQSSRYLVKRTGEKVFLECVQDMDHENMFWYRQDPGLGLRLIYFSYDVKMKEKGDIPEGYSVSREKKERFSLILESASTNQTSMYLCASSSERTFKYFGPGTRLTVL.

V and J are TRBV7-9 and TRBJ2-7; 9 bases match TRBD2. J was trimmed by 13 bases and V by 5 bases; bases with no gene match: 15. The CDR3 is made up of 14 amino acids. Germline V gene sequence: CDR1 SEHNR, CDR2 FQNEAQ (reference sequence). This CDR3 reads CASSEIGGLASSYF. CDR3 sequence (DNA): TGTGCCAGCAGCGAAATCGGAGGACTAGCGAGCTCCTACTTC. Complete variable domain (other parts from reference TRBV7-9 and TRBJ2-7): DTGVSQNPRHKITKRGQNVTFRCDPISEHNRLYWYRQTLGQGPEFLTYFQNEAQLEKSRLLSDRFSAERPKGSFSTLEIQRTEQGDSAMYLCASSEIGGLASSYFGPGTRLTVT.

The chain is built from TRBV24-1 and TRBJ1-3, with a weak D call TRBD1 (5 bases). V was pared by 4 bases and J by 2 bases, with 11 bases between. CDR1 and CDR2 (germline): KGHDR, SFDVKD. This CDR3 is 15 amino acids long. CDR3 bases: TGTGCCACCAGTGACCCGACAGAAGCTGGAAACACCATATATTTT. Its translation: CATSDPTEAGNTIYF.

The chain carries TRBV7-9 and TRBJ2-3; D is undetermined. Germline CDR1 SEHNR, CDR2 FQNEAQ (reference sequence). V gave up 5 bases and J gave up 0 bases, with 3 bases separating them. There are 12 residues in the CDR3. In DNA form, the CDR3 reads TGTGCCAGCAGCGACAGCACAGATACGCAGTATTTT. Residues: CASSDSTDTQYF.

V gene TRBV2 combines with J gene TRBJ2-7; D is possibly TRBD1 or TRBD2 (5 bases each). In germline, CDR1 is SNHLY, CDR2 FYNNEI. The CDR3 runs to 13 residues. The germline V and J ends were trimmed by 0 bases and 9 bases, with 12 bases remaining between them. The chain's CDR3 is CASSEALRGGQYF. In DNA form, the CDR3 reads TGTGCCAGCAGTGAAGCGCTTCGGGGCGGGCAGTACTTC.

This chain connects TRBV5-1 to TRBJ2-7; D remains unclear. CDR3 size: 10 residues. Trimming removed 0 bases at V and 6 bases at J, with 1 base between. Germline V gene data show CDR1 as SGHRS and CDR2 as YFSETQ. The CDR3 region is CASSLVEQYF. The CDR3 DNA sequence: TGCGCCAGCAGCTTGGTCGAGCAGTACTTC.

This clone was detected a few times. The rearrangement uses TRBV14 and TRBJ2-7; D possibly corresponds to TRBD1 (5 bases). Germline assignment: CDR1 SGHDN and CDR2 FVKESK. Trimming cost V 5 bases and J 4 bases, with 12 bases left between them. The CDR3 extends over 13 amino acids. The chain's CDR3 is CASSRGARYEQYF. In DNA, the CDR3 is TGTGCCAGCAGCAGGGGCGCACGTTACGAGCAGTACTTC.

V gene TRBV6-1 combines with J gene TRBJ1-2; D is ambiguous. The CDR3 runs 14 residues. V lost 2 bases and J 7 bases, leaving 14 bases between the germline ends. CDR1 is MNHNS, CDR2 SASEGT, per germline. CDR3 residues: CASSEKSRVGGYTF. Written as DNA, the CDR3 is TGTGCCAGCAGTGAAAAGTCCCGGGTCGGTGGCTACACCTTC.

The V and J genes are TRBV3-1 (or the pseudogene TRBV3-2) and TRBJ2-3; 14 bases align to TRBD2. J was trimmed by 3 bases and V by 3 bases; bases with no gene match: 8. This CDR3 has 18 amino acids. Per the germline V gene, CDR1 is LGHDT and CDR2 is YNNKEL (reference sequence). The CDR3: CASSQTGLAGAGTDTQYF. CDR3 DNA: TGTGCCAGCAGCCAGACGGGACTAGCGGGAGCCGGGACAGATACGCAGTATTTT.

V gene TRBV5-4 combines with J gene TRBJ1-2; TRBD1 is a possible D gene (6 bases). This CDR3 has 14 residues. Trimming cost V 5 bases and J 4 bases, with 15 bases left between them. Per the germline V gene, CDR1 is SGHNT and CDR2 is YYREEE (reference sequence). For the CDR3, the DNA is TGTGCCAGCAGTCAAGGGGGGAAAGGCTATGGCTACACCTTC. Its protein product is CASSQGGKGYGYTF.

The genes are TRBV7-8 and TRBJ1-4, with D perhaps matching TRBD1 (6 bases). V was clipped by 5 bases and J by 6 bases, with 13 bases between them. CDR1 SGHVS and CDR2 FQNEAQ come from the germline V gene. The CDR3 has 14 amino acids. This CDR3 reads CASSRGGSDEKLFF. CDR3 nucleotide sequence: TGTGCCAGCAGCCGAGGGGGTTCGGATGAAAAACTGTTTTTT.

With regard to this clone: This is likely a read error, given that the CDR3 carries no conserved phenylalanine or tryptophan at its end. The chain employs TRBV19 and TRBJ1-2; D gene uncertain. CDR1 LNHDA and CDR2 SQIVND come from the germline V gene (reference sequence). CDR3 size: 13 residues. With 6 bases removed from V and 0 bases from J, the gap between germline ends came to 8 bases. As DNA, the CDR3 is TGTGCCAGTAGCTTCGGATCTAACTATGGCTACACCTCC. This gives the protein CASSFGSNYGYTS.

This rearrangement joins TRBV4-3 to TRBJ2-1; the match to TRBD2 covers 11 bases. CDR3 length: 16 amino acids. Germline assignment: CDR1 LGHNA and CDR2 YSLEER. Germline trimming cut 0 bases from V and 10 bases from J; bases unmatched to any gene: 8. CDR3 DNA: TGCGCCAGCAGCCAAGATTTAGCGGGAGGGCCTTACGAGCAGTTCTTC. The encoded protein is CASSQDLAGGPYEQFF.

The chain couples TRBV6-2 or TRBV6-3 to TRBJ2-7, with D unclear. The germline V gene has CDR1 MNHEY and CDR2 SVGEGT. This CDR3 is built from 14 residues. V was trimmed by 4 bases and J by 4 bases, leaving 14 bases between them. The CDR3 sequence is CASSSSTRVYEQYF. CDR3 in DNA: TGTGCCAGCAGTTCGTCCACCCGGGTATACGAGCAGTACTTC.

CDR3 residues: CASSLNYGYTF. The CDR3, as DNA: TGTGCCAGCAGTTTAAACTATGGCTACACCTTC. The V call is TRBV12-3 or TRBV12-4, the J call TRBJ1-2; D is undetermined. The CDR3 sequence is 11 residues long. Trimming pared 2 bases from V and 2 bases from J, leaving 0 bases between.

This chain links TRBV11-3 with TRBJ1-1; 7 bases line up with TRBD1. V trimming: 5 bases; J trimming: 5 bases; junction bases outside the gene matches: 2. Germline assignment: CDR1 SGHNT and CDR2 YENEEA. This CDR3 is built from 12 residues. CDR3 DNA sequence: TGTGCCAGCAGCCTCAGGGGGACTGAAGCTTTCTTT. It specifies CASSLRGTEAFF.

The V and J genes are TRBV28 and TRBJ1-5; D perhaps matches TRBD1 (5 bases). The CDR3 runs 15 residues. V lost 3 bases to trimming and J lost 8 bases, with 17 bases between them. CDR1 and CDR2 (germline): MDHEN, SYDVKM. The DNA for the CDR3 is TGTGCCAGCAGTTTTGATGGGGGGAATGAGAAGCCCCAGCATTTT. Protein product: CASSFDGGNEKPQHF.

DNA for the CDR3: TGTGCCAGTAGTATAGACCGGGGACATAACTATGGCTACACCTTC. Amino acid sequence: CASSIDRGHNYGYTF. The J gene is TRBJ1-2, the V gene TRBV19, with D perhaps matching TRBD1 (6 bases). The germline V and J ends were trimmed by 0 bases and 1 base, with 9 bases remaining between them. The CDR3 is 15 residues long. Germline V gene lookup returns CDR1 LNHDA and CDR2 SQIVND (reference sequence).

This rearrangement joins TRBV18 to TRBJ1-3, with D uncertain. Germline-derived CDR1 and CDR2 are KGHSH and LQKENI. V gave up 1 base and J gave up 2 bases, with 9 bases separating them. The CDR3 has 15 amino acids. CDR3 sequence: CASSPLSGPGNTIYF. The CDR3, as DNA: TGTGCCAGCTCACCACTTTCAGGCCCTGGAAACACCATATATTTT.

The rearrangement links TRBV19 to TRBJ1-2; possibly TRBD1 for D (5 bases). Trimming pared 5 bases from V and 2 bases from J, leaving 18 bases between. The CDR3 loop spans 16 amino acids. Germline CDR1 is LNHDA and CDR2 is SQIVND (reference sequence). The CDR3 region is CASSLRPGTGNYGYTF. The DNA of the CDR3 is TGTGCCAGTAGTCTGCGTCCCGGGACGGGAAACTATGGCTACACCTTC. Together with reference TRBV19 and TRBJ1-2, the CDR3 gives the full variable domain: DGGITQSPKYLFRKEGQNVTLSCEQNLNHDAMYWYRQDPGQGLRLIYYSQIVNDFQKGDIAEGYSVSREKKESFPLTVTSAQKNPTAFYLCASSLRPGTGNYGYTFGSGTRLTVV.

The rearrangement joins TRBV10-3 to TRBJ2-3; D is perhaps TRBD2 (5 bases). This CDR3 is 14 amino acids long. Germline CDR1 ENHRY, CDR2 SYGVKD. V shed 4 bases and J shed 0 bases, with 8 bases lying between them. The CDR3 here is CAISAGISTDTQYF. The CDR3 nucleotides are TGTGCCATCAGTGCGGGGATTAGCACAGATACGCAGTATTTT.

The chain carries TRBV24-1 and TRBJ2-3, with TRBD2 matching 16 bases. V gave up 3 bases and J gave up 1 base; unmatched junction bases: 6. There are 19 residues in the CDR3. Germline CDR1 reads KGHDR; CDR2 reads SFDVKD. CDR3: CATSDGGLAGGLGTDTQYF. In DNA, the CDR3 is TGTGCCACCAGTGATGGGGGACTAGCGGGAGGGCTGGGCACAGATACGCAGTATTTT.

The V call is TRBV4-1, the J call TRBJ2-6; the D is unclear. The V end was cut by 4 bases, the J end by 0 bases, with 19 bases between. The length of the CDR3 is 19 residues. Germline V gives CDR1 MGHRA, CDR2 YSYEKL. In DNA form, the CDR3 reads TGCGCCAGCAGCCGGTTTTCTCAAGTGGTGTACTCTGGGGCCAACGTCCTGACTTTC. Its translation: CASSRFSQVVYSGANVLTF.

The chain couples TRBV7-8 to TRBJ2-1, with D perhaps TRBD1 (5 bases). V lost 5 bases to trimming and J lost 7 bases, with 12 bases between them. Per the germline V gene, CDR1 is SGHVS and CDR2 is FQNEAQ. This CDR3 contains 13 residues. The CDR3 loop reads CASSPPGWNEQFF. The CDR3, as DNA: TGTGCCAGCAGCCCCCCAGGGTGGAATGAGCAGTTCTTC.

V usage is TRBV7-3 and J usage is TRBJ2-5, with TRBD1 identical over 8 bases. The V segment lost 5 bases and the J segment 1 base; nucleotides outside the gene matches: 3. This CDR3 contains 14 residues. Germline assignment: CDR1 SGHTA and CDR2 FQGTGA. CDR3 in amino acids: CASSLTGGQETQYF. CDR3 nucleotide sequence: TGTGCCAGCAGCCTTACAGGGGGCCAAGAGACCCAGTACTTC.

This sequence joins TRBV7-9 and TRBJ2-3; D gene uncertain. This CDR3 has 13 amino acids. Germline assignment: CDR1 SEHNR and CDR2 FQNEAQ (reference sequence). Trimming pared 5 bases from V and 6 bases from J, leaving 12 bases between. The chain's CDR3 is CASSPPYSDTQYF. CDR3 coding DNA: TGTGCCAGCAGCCCACCCTACTCGGATACGCAGTATTTT.

The chain links TRBV6-5 to TRBJ1-5; D unresolved. V was cut by 7 bases and J by 4 bases, with 5 bases left in between. This CDR3 is 11 amino acids long. Germline V gene sequence: CDR1 MNHEY, CDR2 SVGAGI. CDR3 sequence: CASTTNQPQHF. As DNA, the CDR3 is TGTGCCAGCACCACGAATCAGCCCCAGCATTTT.

The chain links TRBV5-1 to TRBJ2-7; D not resolved. Looked up from germline, CDR1 is SGHRS and CDR2 is YFSETQ. V lost 4 bases to trimming and J lost 1 base, with 12 bases between them. The CDR3 has 14 residues. CDR3 nucleotide sequence: TGCGCCAGCAGCCCAGAGGCCCTGTCCTACGAGCAGTACTTC. Translating gives CASSPEALSYEQYF.

The chain employs TRBV30 and TRBJ1-2, with D unresolved. The CDR3 consists of 14 residues. CDR1 and CDR2 (germline): GTSNPN, SVGIG (reference sequence). The ends were cut back, 2 bases at V and 2 bases at J, with 12 bases in the middle. The DNA for the CDR3 is TGTGCCTGGAGTCTGACTACGGCGAACTATGGCTACACCTTC. Its protein product is CAWSLTTANYGYTF.